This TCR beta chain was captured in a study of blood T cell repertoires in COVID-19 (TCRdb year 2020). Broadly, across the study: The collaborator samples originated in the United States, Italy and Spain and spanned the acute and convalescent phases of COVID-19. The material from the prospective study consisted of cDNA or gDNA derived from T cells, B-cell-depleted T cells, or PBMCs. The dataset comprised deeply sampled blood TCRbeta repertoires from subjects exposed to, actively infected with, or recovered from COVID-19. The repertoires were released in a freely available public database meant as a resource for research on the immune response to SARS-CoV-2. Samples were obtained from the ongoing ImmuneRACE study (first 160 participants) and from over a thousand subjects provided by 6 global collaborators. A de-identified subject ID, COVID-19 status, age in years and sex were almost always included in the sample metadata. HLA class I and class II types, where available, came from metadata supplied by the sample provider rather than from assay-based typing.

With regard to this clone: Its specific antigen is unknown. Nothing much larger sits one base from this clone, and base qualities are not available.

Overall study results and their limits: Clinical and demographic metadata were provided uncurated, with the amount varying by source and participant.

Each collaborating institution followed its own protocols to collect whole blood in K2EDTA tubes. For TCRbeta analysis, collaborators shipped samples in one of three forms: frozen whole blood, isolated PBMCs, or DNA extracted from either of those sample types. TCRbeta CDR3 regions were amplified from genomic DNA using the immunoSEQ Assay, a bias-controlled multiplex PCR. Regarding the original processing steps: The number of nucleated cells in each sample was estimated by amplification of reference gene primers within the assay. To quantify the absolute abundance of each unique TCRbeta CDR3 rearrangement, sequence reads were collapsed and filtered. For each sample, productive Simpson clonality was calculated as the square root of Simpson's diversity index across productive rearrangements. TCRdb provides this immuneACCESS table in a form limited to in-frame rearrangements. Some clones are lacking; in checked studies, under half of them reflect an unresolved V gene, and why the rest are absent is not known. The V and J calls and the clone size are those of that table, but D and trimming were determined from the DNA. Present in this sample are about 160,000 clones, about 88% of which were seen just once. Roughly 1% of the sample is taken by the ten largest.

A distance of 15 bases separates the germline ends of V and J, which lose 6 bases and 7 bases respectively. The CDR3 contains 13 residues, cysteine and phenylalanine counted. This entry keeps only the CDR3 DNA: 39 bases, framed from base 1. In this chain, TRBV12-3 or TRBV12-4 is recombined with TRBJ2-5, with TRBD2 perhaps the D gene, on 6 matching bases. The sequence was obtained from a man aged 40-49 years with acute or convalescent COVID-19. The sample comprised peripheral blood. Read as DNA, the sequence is TGTGCCAGCAGATCTAGCGAGATAGGGACCCAGTACTTC. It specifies CASRSSEIGTQYF.